This paragraph reports one T cell receptor beta chain. The sample is drawn from a study of blood T cell repertoires in COVID-19. About the study: The cDNA or gDNA used as material had been derived from T cells, B-cell-depleted T cells, or PBMCs.

Adults between about 18 and 95 years of age took part from about two dozen US areas. Cohort allocation depended upon clinical history that participants reported. Either two negative PCRs, clearance, or symptom resolution qualified Cohort 3 donors as recovered. Repertoires were generated with immunoSEQ multiplex PCR, while TCRdb's copy carries only in-frame clones and drops some. This sample has approximately 230,000 clones, with 82% found just once. V was pared by 6 bases and J by 5 bases, with 5 bases of the junction left unmatched. CDR1 and CDR2 from the germline V gene are MNHNY and SVGAGI (reference sequence). The CDR3 loop spans 14 amino acids.

The sample was PBMCs or T cells enriched from blood (not recorded which). This receptor was obtained from a middle-aged man who had recovered from COVID-19. This sequence joins TRBV6-6 and TRBJ1-4, with 8 nucleotides matching TRBD1. The CDR3 DNA is TGTGCCAGCAGCAAGACAGGGGAAAATGAAAAACTGTTTTTT. Residues: CASSKTGENEKLFF.